The clone carrying this TCR beta chain occurred once. The sample originates from a study of patients and donors after allogeneic stem cell transplantation. Via MiXCR, TCRdb re-called the RT-PCR reads, giving one row per CDR3 protein. The sample shows about 960,000 distinct CDR3 sequences, approximately 18% of them seen only once. The CDR3 runs to 14 residues. Germline CDR1 is SQVTM and CDR2 is ANQGSEA. The ends lost 0 bases at V and 7 bases at J; junction bases unmatched: 4. The sequenced sample consisted of blood, either unsorted or a sorted T cell fraction (not recorded which). The receptor was derived from a human donor who was either an allogeneic HSCT recipient or a stem cell or donor lymphocyte infusion donor (not recorded which). It is not recorded whose cells these are; they may come from a transplant donor. The chain joins TRBV29-1 to TRBJ2-1; 9 bases fit TRBD2. The CDR3 DNA follows: TGCAGCGTTGAAGATTGGCGGGAGGGTAATGAGCAGTTCTTC. This gives the protein CSVEDWREGNEQFF.